Below are 29 T cell receptor beta chains sequenced from a single sample in a study of Graves' ophthalmopathy and Graves' hyperthyroidism. RNA served as the template for amplifying TCR beta CDR3 regions. After a first-round RT-PCR with HTBI primers, a second-round multiplex PCR was run. TCRdb itself ran the multiplex PCR reads through MiXCR, one entry per CDR3 protein. The sample has approximately 410,000 distinct CDR3 sequences; 15% are singletons. The specimen was peripheral blood. Every receptor here comes from a young woman with stable Graves' hyperthyroidism.

In its sample, this clonotype was seen many times. This rearrangement joins TRBV29-1 to TRBJ1-3; D ambiguous. The CDR3 extends over 15 amino acids. With 4 bases removed from V and 4 bases from J, the gap between germline ends came to 17 bases. CDR1 is SQVTM, CDR2 ANQGSEA, per germline. The CDR3 bases are TGCAGCGTTGTTTCAGACGAAGGTCCCGGAAACACCATATATTTT. This encodes CSVVSDEGPGNTIYF.

CDR3 residues: CASSNSGQMNTEAFF. CDR3 in DNA: TGTGCCAGCAGTAACTCAGGACAGATGAACACTGAAGCTTTCTTT. The rearrangement joins TRBV2 to TRBJ1-1; tentative D call: TRBD1 (6 bases). V was clipped by 5 bases and J by 0 bases, with 13 bases between them. CDR1 and CDR2 from the germline V gene are SNHLY and FYNNEI. There are 15 residues in the CDR3.

This clonotype was detected many times. The chain has TRBV11-3 and TRBJ1-6, with no clear D. CDR1 is SGHNT and CDR2 is YENEEA in the germline V gene. V lost 3 bases and J lost 7, with 13 bases in between. There are 15 residues in the CDR3. The CDR3 reads CASSFEGSGNSPLHF. CDR3 DNA: TGTGCCAGCAGCTTCGAGGGAAGTGGCAATTCACCCCTCCACTTT.

This clonotype was recorded at least ten times. The chain's CDR3 is CASSFLSDRNNSPLHF. The CDR3, as DNA: TGTGCCAGCAGCTTCCTGTCGGACAGGAATAATTCACCCCTCCACTTT. This chain connects TRBV6-5 to TRBJ1-6; TRBD1 matches 7 bases. The CDR3 has 16 residues. Germline CDR1 is MNHEY and CDR2 is SVGAGI. V shed 6 bases and J 5 bases; nucleotides not matched to a gene: 10.

This clonotype has a count of ten or more. The rearrangement links TRBV9 to TRBJ1-6, with TRBD1 identical over 7 bases. CDR3 length: 14 residues. V dropped 4 bases and J dropped 6; count of bases not matched to a gene: 4. Germline loops: CDR1 SGDLS, CDR2 YYNGEE. The chain's CDR3 is CASSTGQANSPLHF. The CDR3 bases are TGTGCCAGCAGCACAGGACAGGCTAATTCACCCCTCCACTTT.

This clonotype has more than one count but fewer than ten. CDR3 nucleotides: TGTGCCAGCAGTCCCATGGGTTCCTGGAGCACAGATACGCAGTATTTT. The encoded protein is CASSPMGSWSTDTQYF. This chain connects TRBV12-3 or TRBV12-4 to TRBJ2-3; D not resolved. This CDR3 comprises 16 residues. With 5 bases removed from V and 0 bases from J, the gap between germline ends came to 15 bases.

The V gene is TRBV7-2, the J gene TRBJ2-6; D call uncertain. This CDR3 spans 15 amino acids. V lost 3 bases and J 3 bases, leaving 9 bases between the germline ends. Germline V lookup: CDR1 SGHTA, CDR2 FQGNSA. The CDR3 sequence: CASSFGPGGANVLTF. The CDR3 DNA follows: TGTGCCAGCAGCTTTGGGCCTGGTGGGGCCAACGTCCTGACTTTC.

This clonotype has at least ten counts. This chain uses TRBV7-2 with TRBJ2-7, with D possibly being TRBD2 (5 bases). CDR1 is SGHTA and CDR2 is FQGNSA in the germline V gene. The ends were cut back, 5 bases at V and 0 bases at J, with 14 bases in the middle. The CDR3 consists of 15 residues. DNA of the CDR3: TGTGCCAGCAGCCCGACAAAGGGAGCCTCCTACGAGCAGTACTTC. It specifies CASSPTKGASYEQYF.

This clonotype has at least ten counts. The gene calls are TRBV12-3 or TRBV12-4 and TRBJ1-1; no clear D. V was shortened by 6 bases and J by 0 bases, with 11 bases between the two germline ends. CDR3 length: 14 residues. The CDR3, as DNA: TGTGCCAGCAGCACCAAAGCCCTGAACACTGAAGCTTTCTTT. Protein: CASSTKALNTEAFF.

Ten or more counts support this clonotype. The chain couples TRBV6-2 or TRBV6-3 to TRBJ1-2; D is unresolved. Germline values: CDR1 MNHEY, CDR2 SVGEGT. CDR3 size: 12 residues. The V end was cut by 4 bases, the J end by 8 bases, with 11 bases between. The CDR3 DNA sequence: TGTGCCAGCAGTTCCCCACATGGGGGCTACACCTTC. This encodes CASSSPHGGYTF.

This clonotype has ten or more counts. This rearrangement joins TRBV7-6 to TRBJ2-7; D is perhaps TRBD2 (6 bases). The germline V and J ends were trimmed by 5 bases and 1 base, with 21 bases remaining between them. From germline, CDR1 is SGHVS and CDR2 FNYEAQ. This CDR3 comprises 17 residues. CDR3 bases: TGTGCCAGCAGCAATGGAGGGGCCCAGACTCTGTCCTACGAGCAGTACTTC. Translation gives CASSNGGAQTLSYEQYF.

This clonotype was seen many times. This chain joins TRBV18 and TRBJ2-5; a possible D gene is TRBD1 (5 bases). CDR3 length: 15 residues. CDR1 and CDR2 from the germline V gene are KGHSH and LQKENI. The V end lost 0 bases, the J end lost 2 bases, and 10 bases lay between the germline ends. CDR3 DNA: TGTGCCAGCTCACCACCGCCGACAGAGCAAGAGACCCAGTACTTC. It translates to CASSPPPTEQETQYF. Complete variable domain (other parts from reference TRBV18 and TRBJ2-5): NAGVMQNPRHLVRRRGQEARLRCSPMKGHSHVYWYRQLPEEGLKFMVYLQKENIIDESGMPKERFSAEFPKEGPSILRIQQVVRGDSAAYFCASSPPPTEQETQYFGPGTRLLVL.

The table lists this clonotype with many counts. The genes are TRBV6-1 and TRBJ2-5, with 14 bases that match TRBD2. This CDR3 spans 15 amino acids. The ends lost 4 bases at V and 2 bases at J; junction bases unmatched: 0. Germline V lookup: CDR1 MNHNS, CDR2 SASEGT. CDR3 in amino acids: CASSGTSGGQETQYF. The CDR3 DNA is TGTGCCAGCAGTGGGACTAGCGGGGGGCAAGAGACCCAGTACTTC.

This clonotype has at least ten counts. V and J are TRBV7-2 and TRBJ1-1, with 8 nucleotides matching TRBD1. The CDR3 runs 15 residues. The trim removed 2 bases at V and 3 bases at J, leaving 5 bases unmatched. Germline V lookup: CDR1 SGHTA, CDR2 FQGNSA. The CDR3 nucleotides are TGTGCCAGCAGCTTACAGGGGGCCCAGGACACTGAAGCTTTCTTT. Translated, it gives CASSLQGAQDTEAFF.

This clonotype was seen repeatedly, ten times or more. This chain uses TRBV6-1 with TRBJ1-5, with D unclear. V was cut by 6 bases and J by 14 bases, with 20 bases left in between. Germline V gene data show CDR1 as MNHNS and CDR2 as SASEGT. This CDR3 has 13 amino acids. CDR3 amino acids: CASRIYPRDIEHF. The CDR3 bases are TGTGCCAGCAGAATATACCCCCGAGACATTGAGCATTTT.

To note about this clonotype: A much bigger clone sits one base away, suggesting this may be a read error. The chain couples TRBV2 to TRBJ1-5; possible D gene TRBD1, 5 bases. The germline gives CDR1 SNHLY, CDR2 FYNNEI. The CDR3 is 13 residues long. Trimming removed 4 bases from V and 11 bases from J, with 15 bases in between. The DNA for the CDR3 is TGTGCCAGCAGTGCTCCGGGAAAAGGGGCCCAGCATTTT. Amino acid sequence: CASSAPGKGAQHF.

This clonotype has at least ten counts. V is TRBV19 and J is TRBJ1-1; no clear D. Trimming left V 7 bases short and J 2 bases short, with 17 bases between. The CDR3 is 15 amino acids. Germline V lookup: CDR1 LNHDA, CDR2 SQIVND (reference sequence). CDR3 bases: TGTGCCAGTATTGAAGGAGGCAGAACAAACACTGAAGCTTTCTTT. Translating gives CASIEGGRTNTEAFF.

This chain connects TRBV6-1 to TRBJ2-2; no reliable D call. CDR1 is MNHNS and CDR2 is SASEGT in the germline V gene. The CDR3 has 13 residues. Trimming stripped 4 bases from V and 6 bases from J, with 9 bases between. CDR3 sequence reads: CASSVSVSGELFF. CDR3 sequence (DNA): TGTGCCAGCAGTGTCAGTGTCTCCGGGGAGCTGTTTTTT.

Comment on this clonotype: The junction departs from germline at one end; a sequencing error may be responsible. V gene TRBV10-3 combines with J gene TRBJ2-5; 10 positions match TRBD2. There are 13 residues in the CDR3. Germline V gives CDR1 ENHRY, CDR2 SYGVKD. The CDR3 DNA follows: TGTGCCATCAGGCTAGCGGGGGAAGAGACCAAGTACTTC. Translation gives CAIRLAGEETKYF.

Ten or more counts support this clonotype. The J gene is TRBJ1-5, the V gene TRBV20-1; possible D gene TRBD1, 5 bases. The CDR3 has 15 amino acids. The V and J ends lost 2 bases and 0 bases respectively, with 11 bases between them. In germline, CDR1 is DFQATT, CDR2 SNEGSKA (reference sequence). CDR3 residues: CSARPDRYSNQPQHF. The CDR3 DNA reads TGCAGTGCTAGACCCGACAGATATAGCAATCAGCCCCAGCATTTT.

This clonotype occurred many times. V is TRBV13 and J is TRBJ1-2, with 9 bases lining up with TRBD1. Trimming at V came to 5 bases and at J to 3 bases, leaving 10 bases not matched to a gene. Germline CDR1 PRHDT, CDR2 FYEKMQ (reference sequence). This CDR3 has 16 amino acids. CDR3 region: CASSREGQGKDYGYTF. The CDR3 nucleotides read TGTGCCAGCAGCAGAGAGGGACAGGGAAAGGACTATGGCTACACCTTC.

The V call is TRBV12-3 or TRBV12-4, the J call TRBJ2-6; tentatively, D is TRBD2 (7 bases). The CDR3 is 16 residues long. The V end lost 7 bases, the J end lost 4 bases, and 17 bases lay between the germline ends. This chain's CDR3 is CASNIGGGAGANVLTF. CDR3 bases: TGTGCCAGCAACATTGGGGGGGGCGCGGGGGCCAACGTCCTGACTTTC.

In its sample, this clonotype was seen many times. In nucleotides, the CDR3 is TGTGCCAGCAGTGTCAGAGGGGGCTACGCGAACACCGGGGAGCTGTTTTTT. Its protein is CASSVRGGYANTGELFF. This chain uses TRBV6-1 with TRBJ2-2, with 7 nucleotides matching TRBD1. The CDR3 sequence is 17 residues long. Trimming cost V 4 bases and J 0 bases; bases outside gene matches: 8. The germline V gene has CDR1 MNHNS and CDR2 SASEGT.

This clonotype was seen at least ten times. The chain couples TRBV11-3 to TRBJ2-5; D is unclear. Germline V gene data show CDR1 as SGHNT and CDR2 as YENEEA. This CDR3 comprises 12 residues. V was trimmed by 3 bases and J by 5 bases, leaving 7 bases between them. DNA of the CDR3: TGTGCCAGCAGCTTTGTCACGGAGACCCAGTACTTC. This translates into CASSFVTETQYF. The whole variable domain, filled in from reference TRBV11-3 and TRBJ2-5, reads EAGVVQSPRYKIIEKKQPVAFWCNPISGHNTLYWYLQNLGQGPELLIRYENEEAVDDSQLPKDRFSAERLKGVDSTLKIQPAELGDSAVYLCASSFVTETQYFGPGTRLLVL.

This clonotype has a count of ten or more. CDR3 sequence reads: CASSTRANYGYTF. Here the CDR3 DNA reads TGTGCCAGTAGTACGAGAGCTAACTATGGCTACACCTTC. The rearrangement uses TRBV19 and TRBJ1-2; no firm D call. V lost 4 bases, J lost 0 bases, and 6 bases lay in between. Germline CDR1 reads LNHDA; CDR2 reads SQIVND (reference sequence). The CDR3 is made up of 13 amino acids.

This clonotype was picked up many times. For the CDR3, the DNA is TGCAGCGTTCAGACAGACTCTACCGGGGAGCTGTTTTTT. Amino acid sequence: CSVQTDSTGELFF. This chain joins TRBV29-1 and TRBJ2-2; possibly TRBD1 for D (5 bases). This CDR3 spans 13 amino acids. V dropped 5 bases and J dropped 5 bases, with 12 bases sitting between them. Germline V gives CDR1 SQVTM, CDR2 ANQGSEA.

This clonotype was recorded at least ten times. The rearrangement uses TRBV2 and TRBJ1-2; 7 nucleotides match TRBD1. V was clipped by 8 bases and J by 8 bases; unmatched bases: 8. Germline V CDR1 and CDR2: SNHLY, FYNNEI. CDR3 length: 12 residues. The CDR3 loop reads CASGTEGVGYTF. The DNA of the CDR3 is TGTGCCAGCGGGACAGAGGGAGTCGGCTACACCTTC.

This clonotype was counted only a few times. The chain recombines TRBV6-1 with TRBJ2-7, with TRBD2 matching 11 bases. The CDR3 runs 15 residues. Germline V CDR1 and CDR2: MNHNS, SASEGT. Unmatched junction bases numbered 2, after V lost 4 bases and J lost 0 bases. CDR3: CASSGLAGTSYEQYF. The CDR3 DNA reads as TGTGCCAGCAGTGGACTAGCGGGGACCTCCTACGAGCAGTACTTC.

At least ten counts were recorded for this clonotype. The chain recombines TRBV12-3 or TRBV12-4 with TRBJ2-5; no clear D gene. The CDR3 covers 12 residues. V gave up 6 bases and J gave up 5 bases, with 10 bases separating them. The CDR3 is CASSRRSETQYF. CDR3 bases: TGTGCCAGCAGCAGAAGGAGCGAGACCCAGTACTTC.